This is a list of T cell receptor beta chains from one sample in a study of Ad26.COV2.S vaccination and SARS-CoV-2 variants. The data were produced by immunoSEQ multiplex PCR, yet TCRdb's version contains in-frame clones alone and is incomplete. The repertoire holds more than 300,000 clones, with roughly 89% as singletons. This specimen consisted of peripheral blood, obtained in a trial of Ad26.COV2.S vaccine versus placebo. Receptor source: a person between 18 and 60 years old who received the Ad26.COV2.S COVID-19 vaccine or a placebo. Both conserved end residues are part of each CDR3. D genes are given only for firm matches. Clone size is given for some rows only: seen once, a few or many times, or a class if the clone is expanded.

16 TRBJ2-1 TRBD2 - TRBV11-2 CASSLDLAGEDNEQFF TGTGCCAGCAGCTTAGATCTAGCGGGAGAAGACAATGAGCAGTTCTTC
22 TRBJ2-2 - - TRBV4-1 CASSQDFLLGFVGQRSTGELFF TGCGCCAGCAGCCAAGATTTCTTACTAGGATTTGTCGGACAAAGAAGCACCGGGGAGCTGTTTTTT
17 TRBJ1-1 TRBD1 - TRBV4-3 CASSLKGTGDFGTEAFF TGCGCCAGCAGCCTCAAGGGGACAGGGGATTTTGGCACTGAAGCTTTCTTT
15 TRBJ2-2 TRBD2 once TRBV5-1 CASSAGGMNTGELFF TGCGCCAGCAGCGCGGGAGGGATGAACACCGGGGAGCTGTTTTTT
14 TRBJ2-5 - - TRBV5-1 CASSLGGPQETQYF TGCGCCAGCAGCTTGGGGGGGCCCCAAGAGACCCAGTACTTC
15 TRBJ2-2 TRBD1 - TRBV28 CASSLTGVNTGELFF TGTGCCAGCAGTTTGACAGGGGTGAACACCGGGGAGCTGTTTTTT
15 TRBJ1-4 TRBD1 - TRBV4-1 CASSRPGDSNSKLFF TGCGCCAGCAGCAGGCCCGGGGACAGTAACTCAAAACTGTTTTTT
14 TRBJ2-3 - once TRBV10-2 CASSDRYGPDTQYF TGCGCCAGCAGTGACCGTTACGGGCCAGATACGCAGTATTTT
14 TRBJ1-6 TRBD1 - TRBV6-1 CASSERGRRSPLHF TGTGCCAGCAGTGAGAGGGGGCGTCGTTCACCCCTCCACTTT
16 TRBJ2-3 TRBD2 - TRBV5-1 CASSPGTSGGTDTQYF TGCGCCAGCAGCCCAGGGACTAGCGGGGGCACAGATACGCAGTATTTT
12 TRBJ1-2 TRBD1 - TRBV9 CASSVGQSGYTF TGTGCCAGCAGCGTGGGACAGTCTGGCTACACCTTC
14 TRBJ2-2 - - TRBV7-9 CASSLGRGTGELFF TGTGCCAGCAGCTTAGGAAGGGGCACCGGGGAGCTGTTTTTT
16 TRBJ1-1 TRBD1 many TRBV6-1 CASSEWVPTGDTEAFF TGTGCCAGCAGTGAATGGGTCCCGACAGGGGACACTGAAGCTTTCTTT
19 TRBJ2-2 TRBD2 - TRBV28 CASSLFSTSGLANTGELFF TGTGCCAGCAGTTTATTTTCAACTAGCGGGCTTGCGAACACCGGGGAGCTGTTTTTT
13 TRBJ2-3 - - TRBV7-2 CASSPLYTDTQYF TGTGCCAGCAGCCCGCTCTACACAGATACGCAGTATTTT
14 TRBJ2-7 TRBD1 - TRBV9 CASSAWDRAYEQYF TGTGCCAGCAGCGCCTGGGACAGGGCCTACGAGCAGTACTTC
11 TRBJ2-7 - - TRBV6-6 CASRDWGEQYF TGTGCCAGCAGAGACTGGGGGGAGCAGTACTTC
16 TRBJ2-7 TRBD2 - TRBV5-1 CASSTNTGTRAYEQYF TGCGCCAGCAGCACCAACACCGGGACTAGAGCCTACGAGCAGTACTTC
14 TRBJ2-7 TRBD2 - TRBV14 CASSNSGSNHEQYF TGTGCCAGCTCCAACAGCGGGAGTAATCACGAGCAGTACTTC
15 TRBJ2-3 TRBD1 - TRBV27 CASSWSDRGTDTQYF TGTGCCAGCAGTTGGTCGGACAGGGGGACAGATACGCAGTATTTT
18 TRBJ1-3 - - TRBV5-5 CASSLGVGDLASGNTIYF TGTGCCAGCAGCTTGGGAGTCGGGGACCTGGCCTCTGGAAACACCATATATTTT
15 TRBJ2-1 TRBD2 - TRBV7-6 CASSLTSGAYNEQFF TGTGCCAGCAGCCTGACTAGCGGGGCCTACAATGAGCAGTTCTTC
14 TRBJ2-3 TRBD2 once TRBV29-1 CSVGTGGSTDTQYF TGCAGCGTTGGTACGGGAGGGAGCACAGATACGCAGTATTTT
15 TRBJ1-5 TRBD1 many TRBV30 CAWRSPTGDNQPQHF TGTGCCTGGAGGTCCCCGACAGGGGACAATCAGCCCCAGCATTTT
17 TRBJ2-2 - - TRBV27 CASSFSTGPGGTGELFF TGTGCCAGCAGTTTCTCGACAGGGCCGGGGGGAACCGGGGAGCTGTTTTTT
14 TRBJ2-7 - many TRBV7-8 CASSLGSARGEQYF TGTGCCAGCAGCTTAGGGTCAGCTCGGGGAGAGCAGTACTTC
14 TRBJ2-7 - - TRBV7-2 CASSPPGDPYEQYF TGTGCCAGCTCCCCCCCTGGTGATCCCTACGAGCAGTACTTC
15 TRBJ2-1 TRBD2 - TRBV5-1 CASSGAGGGYNEQFF TGCGCCAGCAGTGGGGCGGGAGGGGGCTACAATGAGCAGTTCTTC
16 TRBJ2-2 TRBD1 - TRBV5-4 CASSRGTGENTGELFF TGTGCCAGCAGTCGCGGGACAGGAGAAAACACCGGGGAGCTGTTTTTT
13 TRBJ2-1 - - TRBV30 CATGRDSVNEQFF TGTGCCACAGGCAGGGATTCCGTCAATGAGCAGTTCTTC
13 TRBJ1-2 - - TRBV24-1 CATSGEGGHGYTF TGTGCCACCAGTGGCGAAGGGGGTCATGGCTACACCTTC
11 TRBJ2-7 - - TRBV4-1 CASSQGAEQYF TGCGCCAGCAGCCAAGGGGCCGAGCAGTACTTC
13 TRBJ2-1 TRBD1 - TRBV16 CASSLRTGYEQFF TGTGCCAGCAGCCTTCGGACAGGCTATGAGCAGTTCTTC
15 TRBJ2-3 TRBD2 - TRBV5-8 CASSPRSGATDTQYF TGTGCCAGCAGCCCACGTAGCGGGGCCACAGATACGCAGTATTTT
15 TRBJ1-4 - - TRBV18 CASSPLPGKNEKLFF TGTGCCAGCTCACCACTCCCAGGAAAGAATGAAAAACTGTTTTTT
16 TRBJ2-2 TRBD2 few TRBV11-2 CASTTSAGWDTGELFF TGTGCCAGCACGACGTCAGCGGGGTGGGACACCGGGGAGCTGTTTTTT
14 TRBJ2-7 TRBD1 - TRBV10-1 CASSGTGFPYEQYF TGCGCCAGCAGTGGGACAGGGTTTCCCTACGAGCAGTACTTC
16 TRBJ2-3 TRBD2 - TRBV15 CATTPGGGRDTDTQYF TGTGCCACCACCCCTGGGGGGGGACGGGACACAGATACGCAGTATTTT
14 TRBJ1-4 TRBD1 once TRBV5-1 CASSDDRVNEKLFF TGCGCCAGCAGCGACGACAGGGTTAATGAAAAACTGTTTTTT
15 TRBJ2-1 TRBD2 - TRBV5-6 CASSLGSGLNNEQFF TGTGCCAGCAGCTTGGGTAGCGGGCTGAACAATGAGCAGTTCTTC
15 TRBJ2-3 - - TRBV11-2 CASSSRYASTDTQYF TGTGCCAGCAGCTCCCGCTACGCCAGCACAGATACGCAGTATTTT
15 TRBJ1-2 - - TRBV3-1/TRBV3-2 CASSQASSQGNGYTF TGTGCCAGCAGCCAAGCATCTTCGCAGGGTAATGGCTACACCTTC
16 TRBJ1-6 TRBD1 - TRBV2 CASSERDRVYNSPLHF TGTGCCAGCAGTGAGAGGGACAGGGTTTATAATTCACCCCTCCACTTT
13 TRBJ1-1 - few TRBV9 CASSVGGDTEAFF TGTGCCAGCAGCGTAGGTGGGGACACTGAAGCTTTCTTT